This is a list of T cell receptor beta chains from one sample in a study of beta chain features in type 1 diabetes. Libraries were prepared by immunoSEQ multiplex PCR; TCRdb keeps only in-frame clonotypes and omits some of them. The top ten hold about 0.093% of the sample, which has about 620,000 clones, 15% to 17% seen once. The sample was naive CD4+ T cells from blood. Receptors originate from a man younger than 35 in good health. CDR3s include the opening cysteine and the closing phenylalanine or tryptophan. A D gene is named only where the DNA matches it firmly. Size values are once, few and many counts, or a class for expanded clones, and some rows have none.

CDR3	DNA	D	V	J	size
CASSIREGVRYNEQFF	TGTGCCAGTAGTATACGGGAGGGAGTACGTTACAATGAGCAGTTCTTC	TRBD2	TRBV19	TRBJ2-1	few
CASSLEGGPYEQYF	TGTGCCAGCAGCTTAGAGGGCGGTCCCTACGAGCAGTACTTC	-	TRBV7-9	TRBJ2-7	few
CASSFGGSSYNEQFF	TGTGCCAGCAGCTTCGGGGGAAGCTCCTACAATGAGCAGTTCTTC	-	TRBV7-9	TRBJ2-1	few
CASTLLGRGRRQETQYF	TGTGCCAGCACCTTACTAGGGCGGGGCCGTAGGCAAGAGACCCAGTACTTC	-	TRBV28	TRBJ2-5	few
CSVGQGAHEQYF	TGCAGCGTCGGGCAGGGGGCCCACGAGCAGTACTTC	TRBD1	TRBV29-1	TRBJ2-7	-
CASSSTGFSQHF	TGTGCCAGTAGTTCGACCGGGTTCTCCCAGCATTTT	-	TRBV19	TRBJ1-5	-
CAWSALTEAFF	TGTGCCTGGAGTGCCCTGACTGAAGCTTTCTTT	-	TRBV30	TRBJ1-1	-
CASSLGPGNQPQHF	TGCGCCAGCAGTCTGGGGCCCGGCAATCAGCCCCAGCATTTT	-	TRBV10-2	TRBJ1-5	-
CASSSRNLQYF	TGTGCCAGCAGCTCCCGGAATTTGCAGTACTTC	-	TRBV7-2	TRBJ2-7	-
CASKVSSSGNTIYF	TGTGCCAGCAAAGTCTCGAGCTCTGGAAACACCATATATTTT	-	TRBV27	TRBJ1-3	-
CASSRYGGYEQYF	TGTGCCAGCTCACGTTACGGGGGCTACGAGCAGTACTTC	-	TRBV18	TRBJ2-7	-